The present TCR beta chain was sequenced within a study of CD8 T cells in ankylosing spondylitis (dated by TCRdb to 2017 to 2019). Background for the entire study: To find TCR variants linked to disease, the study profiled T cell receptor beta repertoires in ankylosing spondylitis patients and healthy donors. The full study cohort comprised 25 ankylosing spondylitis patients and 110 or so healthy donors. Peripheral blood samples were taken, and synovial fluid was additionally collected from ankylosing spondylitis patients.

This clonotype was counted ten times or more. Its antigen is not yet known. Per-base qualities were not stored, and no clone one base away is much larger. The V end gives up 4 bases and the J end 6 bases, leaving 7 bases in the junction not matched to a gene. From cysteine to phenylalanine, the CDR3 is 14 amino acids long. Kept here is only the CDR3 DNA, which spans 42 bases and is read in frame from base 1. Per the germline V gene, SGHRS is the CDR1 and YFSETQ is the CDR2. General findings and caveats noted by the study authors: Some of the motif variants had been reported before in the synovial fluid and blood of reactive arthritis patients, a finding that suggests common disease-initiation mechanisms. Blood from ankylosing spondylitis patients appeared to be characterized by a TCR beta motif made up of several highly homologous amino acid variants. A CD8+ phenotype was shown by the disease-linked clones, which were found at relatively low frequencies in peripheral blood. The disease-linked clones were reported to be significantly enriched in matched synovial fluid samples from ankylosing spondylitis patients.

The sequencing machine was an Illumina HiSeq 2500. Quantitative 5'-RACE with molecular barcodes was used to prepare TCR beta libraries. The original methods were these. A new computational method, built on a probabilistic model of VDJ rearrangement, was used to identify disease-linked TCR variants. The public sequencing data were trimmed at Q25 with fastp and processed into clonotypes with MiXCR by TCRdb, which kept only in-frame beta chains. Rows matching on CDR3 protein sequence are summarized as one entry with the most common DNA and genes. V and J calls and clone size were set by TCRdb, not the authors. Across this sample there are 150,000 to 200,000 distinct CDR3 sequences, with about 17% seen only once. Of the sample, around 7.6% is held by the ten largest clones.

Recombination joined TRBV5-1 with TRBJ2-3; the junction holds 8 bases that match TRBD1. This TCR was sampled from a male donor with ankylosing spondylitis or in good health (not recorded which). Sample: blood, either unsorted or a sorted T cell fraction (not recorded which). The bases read TGCGCCAGCAGCGTTGGGACAGGAAGGGATACGCAGTATTTT. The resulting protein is CASSVGTGRDTQYF.